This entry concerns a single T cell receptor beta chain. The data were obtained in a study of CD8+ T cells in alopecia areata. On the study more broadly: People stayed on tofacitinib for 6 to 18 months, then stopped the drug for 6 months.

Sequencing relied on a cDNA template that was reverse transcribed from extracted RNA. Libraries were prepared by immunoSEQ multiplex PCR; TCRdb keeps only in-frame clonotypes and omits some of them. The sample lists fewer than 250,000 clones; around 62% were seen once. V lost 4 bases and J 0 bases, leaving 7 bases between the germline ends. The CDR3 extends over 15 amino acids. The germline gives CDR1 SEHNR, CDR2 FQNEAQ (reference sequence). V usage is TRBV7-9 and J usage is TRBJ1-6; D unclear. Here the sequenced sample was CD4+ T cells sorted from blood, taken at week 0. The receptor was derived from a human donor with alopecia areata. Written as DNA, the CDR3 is TGTGCCAGCAGCTCACGGAGCTCCTATAATTCACCCCTCCACTTT. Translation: CASSSRSSYNSPLHF.